This entry lists 24 T cell receptor beta chains sequenced from one sample in a study of T cells after posttransplantation cyclophosphamide. Libraries were prepared by immunoSEQ multiplex PCR; TCRdb keeps only in-frame clonotypes and omits some of them. The sample is made up of fewer than 55,000 clones, none counted only once. The source material was PBMCs. The receptors come from a man between 35 and 55 years old in good health, CMV-negative, and a related stem cell transplant donor.

This clone occurred many times. V gene TRBV19 combines with J gene TRBJ2-5, with TRBD2 matching 8 bases. The CDR3 runs to 17 residues. Trimming at V came to 3 bases and at J to 1 base, leaving 10 bases not matched to a gene. Germline V lookup: CDR1 LNHDA, CDR2 SQIVND (reference sequence). The CDR3, as DNA: TGTGCCAGTAGTATGGAGCTAGCGGGTGGTGGCCAAGAGACCCAGTACTTC. As protein: CASSMELAGGGQETQYF.

This clone was seen a handful of times. The chain is built from TRBV27 and TRBJ2-7, with 9 bases fitting TRBD2. The CDR3 is made up of 15 amino acids. Germline V gene lookup returns CDR1 MNHEY and CDR2 SMNVEV (reference sequence). Trimming removed 8 bases from V and 0 bases from J; junction bases left unmatched: 8. The CDR3 spells CASAGGTLSSYEQYF. CDR3 sequence (DNA): TGTGCCAGCGCGGGGGGGACACTCTCCTCCTACGAGCAGTACTTC.

This clone was found many times. The V and J genes are TRBV2 and TRBJ2-7; D unclear. CDR1 and CDR2 (germline): SNHLY, FYNNEI. Trimming cost V 2 bases and J 8 bases, with 4 bases left between them. CDR3 length: 10 residues. The CDR3 here is CASSEYQQYF. The CDR3 coding sequence is TGTGCCAGCAGTGAATATCAGCAGTACTTC.

This clone appeared many times. This chain connects TRBV19 to TRBJ1-2; 7 positions agree with TRBD1. The ends lost 4 bases at V and 8 bases at J; junction bases unmatched: 4. Germline V CDR1 and CDR2: LNHDA, SQIVND (reference sequence). There are 12 residues in the CDR3. DNA for the CDR3: TGTGCCAGTAGTAAGGACAGGTTCGGCTACACCTTC. As protein: CASSKDRFGYTF.

This clone has a count of ten or more. CDR3 nucleotides: TGCAGCGGGGGGACTAGGAATCCCGGGGAGCTGTTTTTT. Translated, it gives CSGGTRNPGELFF. The rearrangement uses TRBV29-1 and TRBJ2-2; 8 nucleotides match TRBD2. Germline loops: CDR1 SQVTM, CDR2 ANQGSEA. The CDR3 has 13 amino acids. V lost 7 bases to trimming and J lost 6 bases; unmatched junction nucleotides: 7.

This clone was counted only a few times. CDR3 residues: CASSPPGLAGGDEQFF. CDR3 in DNA: TGTGCCAGCTCACCGCCGGGACTAGCGGGGGGTGATGAGCAGTTCTTC. The gene calls are TRBV18 and TRBJ2-1, with 15 bases matching TRBD2. V dropped 3 bases and J dropped 8; count of bases not matched to a gene: 5. Germline V gives CDR1 KGHSH, CDR2 LQKENI. The CDR3 contains 16 residues.

This clone has ten or more counts. The gene calls are TRBV11-2 and TRBJ1-1; D is possibly TRBD1 (5 bases). Germline CDR1 and CDR2: SGHAT and FQNNGV. The CDR3 totals 16 residues. The V and J ends lost 4 bases and 2 bases respectively, with 17 bases between them. For the CDR3, the DNA is TGTGCCAGCAGCTCCAGGTCCGGGGGGAAAAACACTGAAGCTTTCTTT. It yields the protein CASSSRSGGKNTEAFF.

The table lists this clone with many counts. The gene calls are TRBV10-3 and TRBJ1-3, with TRBD1 matching over 7 bases. Germline CDR1 and CDR2: ENHRY and SYGVKD. The CDR3 extends over 16 amino acids. The trim removed 10 bases at V and 0 bases at J, leaving 12 bases unmatched. In DNA, the CDR3 is TGTGCCACCGGACAGGCATGGAGATTCTCTGGAAACACCATATATTTT. Its translation is CATGQAWRFSGNTIYF.

This clone has at least ten counts. The chain joins TRBV2 to TRBJ1-6; D is ambiguous. Germline V lookup: CDR1 SNHLY, CDR2 FYNNEI. This CDR3 spans 13 amino acids. The V end was cut by 6 bases, the J end by 3 bases, with 6 bases between. In DNA, the CDR3 is TGTGCCAGCAGGAGAGACTATAATTCACCCCTCCACTTT. The encoded protein is CASRRDYNSPLHF.

This clone was found many times. For the CDR3, the DNA is TGTGCCAGCAGCTTAATGCCTAGCGGGGACTACGAGCAGTACTTC. It specifies CASSLMPSGDYEQYF. This chain uses TRBV7-3 with TRBJ2-7, with 9 bases identical to TRBD2. CDR3 length equals 15 residues. The V gene's germline CDR1 is SGHTA and CDR2 FQGTGA. Unmatched junction bases numbered 4, after V lost 1 base and J lost 3 bases.

The chain joins TRBV7-3 to TRBJ2-3, with 10 bases identical to TRBD2. Trimming at V came to 8 bases and at J to 1 base, leaving 6 bases not matched to a gene. The CDR3 contains 15 residues. CDR1 and CDR2 from the germline V gene are SGHTA and FQGTGA. CDR3 residues: CASGRTSGGTDTQYF. The CDR3 bases are TGTGCCAGCGGCAGAACTAGCGGGGGCACAGATACGCAGTATTTT.

This clone was found many times. The CDR3 loop reads CASMWGSMNTEAFF. The CDR3 DNA reads as TGCGCCAGCATGTGGGGCTCGATGAACACTGAAGCTTTCTTT. The chain has TRBV10-2 and TRBJ1-1; D is perhaps TRBD1 (5 bases). The CDR3 is 14 residues long. V lost 7 bases and J lost 0, with 12 bases in between. Per germline, CDR1 WSHSY and CDR2 SAAADI.

This clone was seen many times. This chain joins TRBV10-2 and TRBJ2-2, with D possibly matching TRBD1 (6 bases). Trimming removed 8 bases at V and 2 bases at J, with 21 bases between. This CDR3 is built from 17 residues. CDR1 WSHSY and CDR2 SAAADI come from the germline V gene. The CDR3 sequence: CASATLGTTDNTGELFF. The CDR3 DNA reads as TGCGCCAGCGCAACCCTAGGGACAACTGACAACACCGGGGAGCTGTTTTTT.

This clone showed up many times. V and J are TRBV4-3 and TRBJ1-2; 7 bases are shared with TRBD1. Per the germline V gene, CDR1 is LGHNA and CDR2 is YSLEER. The V gene end was trimmed by 4 bases and the J gene end by 4 bases; junction bases not matched to a gene: 3. This CDR3 contains 13 residues. In nucleotides, the CDR3 is TGCGCCAGCAGCCCCCGGACAGGCTATGGCTACACCTTC. It encodes CASSPRTGYGYTF.

Many counts were recorded for this clone. V gene TRBV5-1 combines with J gene TRBJ2-5, with a weak D call TRBD1 (6 bases). CDR3 length: 15 residues. The germline V gene has CDR1 SGHRS and CDR2 YFSETQ. V gave up 4 bases and J gave up 5 bases, with 18 bases separating them. CDR3 DNA: TGCGCCAGCAGCCCGGACAGCCCTGATGGGGAGACCCAGTACTTC. Translation: CASSPDSPDGETQYF.

This clone came up many times. The rearrangement joins TRBV29-1 to TRBJ1-1, with 8 bases aligning to TRBD1. This CDR3 has 16 residues. The germline V gene has CDR1 SQVTM and CDR2 ANQGSEA. V shed 4 bases, J shed 3 bases, and the junction held 13 bases outside the gene matches. The CDR3 loop reads CSVARLSGGVDTEAFF. Written as DNA, the CDR3 is TGCAGCGTTGCACGGTTGTCAGGGGGCGTGGACACTGAAGCTTTCTTT.

This clone was seen more than once but under ten times. The chain couples TRBV5-6 to TRBJ1-3, with D uncertain. There are 15 residues in the CDR3. V dropped 1 base and J dropped 0 bases, with 8 bases sitting between them. Germline V CDR1 and CDR2: SGHDT, YYEEEE. CDR3 sequence: CASSLRQSSGNTIYF. DNA for the CDR3: TGTGCCAGCAGCTTGCGACAAAGCTCTGGAAACACCATATATTTT.

There are many counts of this clone. This chain joins TRBV14 and TRBJ1-1; D is ambiguous. Germline values: CDR1 SGHDN, CDR2 FVKESK. Trimming took 1 base from V and 1 from J, leaving 7 bases between them. This CDR3 contains 14 residues. DNA of the CDR3: TGTGCCAGCAGCCAAGTAACAAGGAACACTGAAGCTTTCTTT. The encoded protein is CASSQVTRNTEAFF. The full variable domain, completed using reference TRBV14 and TRBJ1-1, is EAGVTQFPSHSVIEKGQTVTLRCDPISGHDNLYWYRRVMGKEIKFLLHFVKESKQDESGMPNNRFLAERTGGTYSTLKVQPAELEDSGVYFCASSQVTRNTEAFFGQGTRLTVV.

This clone has at least ten counts. Here the CDR3 reads CASSSRFNEQFF. The DNA for the CDR3 is TGTGCCAGCAGTTCTAGGTTCAATGAGCAGTTCTTC. J is TRBJ2-1 and V is TRBV27; D gene unclear. The CDR3 has 12 amino acids. Germline assignment: CDR1 MNHEY and CDR2 SMNVEV (reference sequence). Trimming stripped 4 bases from V and 6 bases from J, with 7 bases between.

This clone was counted a few times. CDR3 DNA sequence: TGTGCCAGCAGTTATTACAGGGGAACAGATACGCAGTATTTT. It codes for CASSYYRGTDTQYF. The chain couples TRBV6-5 to TRBJ2-3; 7 bases map to TRBD1. Trimming at V came to 3 bases and at J to 3 bases, leaving 3 bases not matched to a gene. This CDR3 has 14 amino acids. The germline CDR1 and CDR2 sequences are MNHEY and SVGAGI.

Many counts were recorded for this clone. This chain connects TRBV5-4 to TRBJ2-1, with TRBD2 matching over 12 bases. Per germline, CDR1 SGHNT and CDR2 YYREEE (reference sequence). Losses at the gene ends were 0 bases for V and 9 bases for J; bases not matched to a gene: 7. This CDR3 spans 16 amino acids. In DNA form, the CDR3 reads TGTGCCAGCAGCTTGGGCGCGACTAGCGGGAGCATTGAGCAGTTCTTC. Residues: CASSLGATSGSIEQFF. Full variable domain (remainder filled in from reference TRBV5-4 and TRBJ2-1): ETGVTQSPTHLIKTRGQQVTLRCSSQSGHNTVSWYQQALGQGPQFIFQYYREEENGRGNFPPRFSGLQFPNYSSELNVNALELDDSALYLCASSLGATSGSIEQFFGPGTRLTVL.

This clone was seen repeatedly, ten times or more. The V and J genes are TRBV7-9 and TRBJ1-1, with D tentatively TRBD1 (6 bases). The V end was cut by 6 bases, the J end by 3 bases, with 14 bases between. Germline-derived CDR1 and CDR2 are SEHNR and FQNEAQ (reference sequence). This CDR3 is built from 14 residues. The CDR3 reads CASRSAGADTEAFF. The DNA of the CDR3 is TGTGCCAGCAGATCCGCAGGGGCTGACACTGAAGCTTTCTTT.

This clone was picked up many times. V usage is TRBV27 and J usage is TRBJ1-1, with TRBD1 as a possible D gene (5 bases). The CDR3 has 14 residues. CDR1 and CDR2 (germline): MNHEY, SMNVEV (reference sequence). V dropped 2 bases and J dropped 8 bases, with 15 bases sitting between them. Here the CDR3 DNA reads TGTGCCAGCAGTTTACAGGGATCGGCCTTCGAAGCTTTCTTT. Protein product: CASSLQGSAFEAFF.

Many counts were recorded for this clone. The chain has TRBV19 and TRBJ2-2; 11 positions agree with TRBD2. The germline CDR1 and CDR2 sequences are LNHDA and SQIVND (reference sequence). This CDR3 is 17 amino acids long. V shed 7 bases and J 1 base; nucleotides not matched to a gene: 8. The CDR3 DNA follows: TGTGCCAGTAATCTACTAGCGGGGGTTGGGAACACCGGGGAGCTGTTTTTT. As protein: CASNLLAGVGNTGELFF.